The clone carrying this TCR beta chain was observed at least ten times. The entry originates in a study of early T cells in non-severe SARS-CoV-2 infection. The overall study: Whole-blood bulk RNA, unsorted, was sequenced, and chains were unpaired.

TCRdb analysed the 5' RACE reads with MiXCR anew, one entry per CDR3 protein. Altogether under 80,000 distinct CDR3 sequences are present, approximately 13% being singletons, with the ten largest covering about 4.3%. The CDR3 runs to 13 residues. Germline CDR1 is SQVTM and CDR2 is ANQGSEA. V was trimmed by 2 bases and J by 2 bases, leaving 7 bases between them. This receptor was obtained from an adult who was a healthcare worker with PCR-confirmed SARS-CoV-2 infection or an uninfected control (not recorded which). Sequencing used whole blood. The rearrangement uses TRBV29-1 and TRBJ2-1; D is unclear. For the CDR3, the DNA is TGCAGCGTTGAAAGCTGGACCTACAATGAGCAGTTCTTC. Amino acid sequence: CSVESWTYNEQFF.